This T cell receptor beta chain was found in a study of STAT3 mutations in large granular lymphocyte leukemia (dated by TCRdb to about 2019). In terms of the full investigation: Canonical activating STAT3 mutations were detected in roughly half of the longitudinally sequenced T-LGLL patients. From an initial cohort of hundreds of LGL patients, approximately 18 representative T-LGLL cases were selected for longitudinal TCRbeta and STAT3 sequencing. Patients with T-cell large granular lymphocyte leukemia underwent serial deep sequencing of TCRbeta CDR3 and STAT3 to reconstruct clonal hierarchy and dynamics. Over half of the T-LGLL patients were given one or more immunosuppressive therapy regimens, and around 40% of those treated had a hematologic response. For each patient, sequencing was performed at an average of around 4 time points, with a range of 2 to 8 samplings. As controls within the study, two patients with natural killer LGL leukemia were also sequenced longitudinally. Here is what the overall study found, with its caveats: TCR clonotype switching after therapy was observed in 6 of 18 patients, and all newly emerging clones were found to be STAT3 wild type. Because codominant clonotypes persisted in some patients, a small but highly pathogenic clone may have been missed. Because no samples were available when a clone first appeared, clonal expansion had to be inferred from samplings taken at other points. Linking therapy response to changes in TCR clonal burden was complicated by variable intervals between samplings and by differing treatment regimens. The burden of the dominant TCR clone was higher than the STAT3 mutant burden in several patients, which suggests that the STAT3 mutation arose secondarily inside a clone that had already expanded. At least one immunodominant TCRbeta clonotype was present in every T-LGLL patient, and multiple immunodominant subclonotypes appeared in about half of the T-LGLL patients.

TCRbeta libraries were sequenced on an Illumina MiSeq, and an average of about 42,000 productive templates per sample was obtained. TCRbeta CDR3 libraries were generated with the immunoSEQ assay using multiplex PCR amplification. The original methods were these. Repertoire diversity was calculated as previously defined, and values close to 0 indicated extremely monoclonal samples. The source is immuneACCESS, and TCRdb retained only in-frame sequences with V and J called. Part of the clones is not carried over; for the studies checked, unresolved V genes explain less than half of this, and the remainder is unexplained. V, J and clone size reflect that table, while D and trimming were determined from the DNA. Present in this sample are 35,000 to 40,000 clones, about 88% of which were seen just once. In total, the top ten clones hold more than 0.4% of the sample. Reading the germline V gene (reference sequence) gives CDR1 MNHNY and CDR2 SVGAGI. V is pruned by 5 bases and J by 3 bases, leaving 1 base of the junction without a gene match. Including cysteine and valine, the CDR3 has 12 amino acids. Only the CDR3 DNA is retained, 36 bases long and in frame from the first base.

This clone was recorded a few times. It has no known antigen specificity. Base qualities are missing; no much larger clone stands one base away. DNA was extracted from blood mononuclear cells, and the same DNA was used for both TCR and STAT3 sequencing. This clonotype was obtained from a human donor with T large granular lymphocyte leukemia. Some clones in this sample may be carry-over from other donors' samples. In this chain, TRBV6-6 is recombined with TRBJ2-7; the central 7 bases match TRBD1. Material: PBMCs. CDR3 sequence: CASSRTGYEQYV. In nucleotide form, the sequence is TGTGCCAGCAGTCGGACAGGCTACGAGCAGTACGTC.